This T cell receptor beta chain emerged from a study of technical replicates of blood from several donors. The count of this clone is one. Only in-frame clones appear in the TCRdb table, and some are missing; sequencing was by immunoSEQ multiplex PCR. The sample consists of over 55,000 clones, approximately 86% of them appearing once. The receptor was isolated from a human donor in good health. Some clones in this sample may be carry-over from other donors' samples. The sequenced sample consisted of PBMCs.

The CDR3 protein is CASSSNVGGLNYGYTF. As DNA, the CDR3 is TGTGCCAGCAGTTCGAACGTCGGGGGGCTTAACTATGGCTACACCTTC. This chain links TRBV6-5 with TRBJ1-2, with D possibly being TRBD1 (6 bases). The CDR3 runs 16 residues. The ends were cut back, 4 bases at V and 1 base at J, with 16 bases in the middle. The germline V gene encodes CDR1 MNHEY and CDR2 SVGAGI.